The 10 T cell receptor beta chains reported below all come from one sample, sequenced in a study of cytomegalovirus exposure and HLA in healthy donors. Primers included in the PCR were 60 Vbeta and 13 Jbeta primers. Method: immunoSEQ multiplex PCR; TCRdb's copy keeps in-frame clones and lacks some. The sample records about 150,000 clones, around 74% being singletons. The source material was PBMCs. The receptors here all came from a woman aged 25 to 39 in good health and CMV-seronegative.

The chain links TRBV9 to TRBJ2-2, with D possibly matching TRBD1 (5 bases). Germline CDR1 SGDLS, CDR2 YYNGEE. The CDR3 is made up of 13 amino acids. Trimming took 6 bases from V and 8 from J, leaving 14 bases between them. In DNA, the CDR3 is TGTGCCAGCACCAGGGTGGACGGTGGGGAGCTGTTTTTT. It specifies CASTRVDGGELFF.

This chain connects TRBV18 to TRBJ2-7; 8 bases align to TRBD1. Per the germline V gene, CDR1 is KGHSH and CDR2 is LQKENI. Trimming took 1 base from V and 1 from J; bases not matched to a gene: 3. The length of the CDR3 is 15 residues. As DNA, the CDR3 is TGTGCCAGCTCACCACAAACAGGGGGGTCCTACGAGCAGTACTTC. Its protein product is CASSPQTGGSYEQYF.

V is TRBV7-3 and J is TRBJ2-2; 10 positions match TRBD1. The CDR3 length is 14 residues. With V trimmed by 9 bases and J by 5 bases, 6 bases remained unmatched. The germline gives CDR1 SGHTA, CDR2 FQGTGA. CDR3 nucleotide sequence: TGTGCCAGGAGCCTGGGACAGGGGACCGGGGAGCTGTTTTTT. Residues: CARSLGQGTGELFF. Using reference TRBV7-3 and TRBJ2-2 for the parts outside the CDR3, the full variable domain is GAGVSQTPSNKVTEKGKYVELRCDPISGHTALYWYRQSLGQGPEFLIYFQGTGAADDSGLPNDRFFAVRPEGSVSTLKIQRTERGDSAVYLCARSLGQGTGELFFGEGSRLTVL.

The gene calls are TRBV4-1 and TRBJ1-1, with unresolved D. The CDR3 loop spans 15 amino acids. Germline CDR1 is MGHRA and CDR2 is YSYEKL. Between the trimmed V and J ends, which lost 4 bases and 6 bases, there was a span of 18 bases. CDR3 DNA sequence: TGCGCCAGCAGCCCCCTCCGAGCACAGTTTTCTGAAGCTTTCTTT. Protein sequence: CASSPLRAQFSEAFF.

This sequence joins TRBV2 and TRBJ2-7; 8 bases line up with TRBD1. The CDR3 is made up of 14 amino acids. CDR1 and CDR2 from the germline V gene are SNHLY and FYNNEI. V lost 5 bases to trimming and J lost 4 bases; unmatched junction nucleotides: 7. The CDR3 DNA reads as TGTGCCAGCAGTCGGACAGGGCTTAGTTACGAGCAGTACTTC. It translates to CASSRTGLSYEQYF.

The chain links TRBV9 to TRBJ2-3; D not certain. Trimming removed 0 bases from V and 2 bases from J, with 10 bases in between. The CDR3 has 15 amino acids. Germline CDR1 reads SGDLS; CDR2 reads YYNGEE. Here the CDR3 DNA reads TGTGCCAGCAGCGTAGTAAGTCAGAACACAGATACGCAGTATTTT. Its protein is CASSVVSQNTDTQYF.

The genes are TRBV6-6 and TRBJ1-2; D possibly corresponds to TRBD1 (6 bases). Germline assignment: CDR1 MNHNY and CDR2 SVGAGI (reference sequence). The CDR3 is made up of 14 amino acids. Trimming removed 10 bases from V and 6 bases from J, with 21 bases in between. The CDR3 DNA reads as TGTGCCACCCAGAGGGGTGGGACAATCGATGGCTACACCTTC. It encodes CATQRGGTIDGYTF.

This clone was seen once. The rearrangement uses TRBV28 and TRBJ1-1; perhaps TRBD1 as D (6 bases). Trimming pared 5 bases from V and 4 bases from J, leaving 23 bases between. Germline CDR1 reads MDHEN; CDR2 reads SYDVKM. This CDR3 has 17 amino acids. The CDR3 nucleotides are TGTGCCAGCAGTCCGGACAGAATTGGGACCGGGGCCACTGAAGCTTTCTTT. It translates to CASSPDRIGTGATEAFF.

The CDR3, as DNA: TGCGCCAGCAGCCCGACCGATCTTCTCGGGTCCTACGAGCAGTACTTC. This codes for CASSPTDLLGSYEQYF. The chain has TRBV5-1 and TRBJ2-7; D is undetermined. This CDR3 is 16 amino acids long. Between the trimmed V and J ends, which lost 4 bases and 1 base, there was a span of 18 bases. Germline lookup yields CDR1 SGHRS and CDR2 YFSETQ.

The J gene is TRBJ2-1, the V gene TRBV27, with TRBD2 matching 13 bases. The CDR3 covers 16 residues. With 3 bases clipped from V and 5 bases from J, the junction kept 4 bases outside the gene matches. Per germline, CDR1 MNHEY and CDR2 SMNVEV (reference sequence). The CDR3, as DNA: TGTGCCAGCAGTTTCCTAACTAGCGGGGGGGACAATGAGCAGTTCTTC. This sequence encodes CASSFLTSGGDNEQFF.